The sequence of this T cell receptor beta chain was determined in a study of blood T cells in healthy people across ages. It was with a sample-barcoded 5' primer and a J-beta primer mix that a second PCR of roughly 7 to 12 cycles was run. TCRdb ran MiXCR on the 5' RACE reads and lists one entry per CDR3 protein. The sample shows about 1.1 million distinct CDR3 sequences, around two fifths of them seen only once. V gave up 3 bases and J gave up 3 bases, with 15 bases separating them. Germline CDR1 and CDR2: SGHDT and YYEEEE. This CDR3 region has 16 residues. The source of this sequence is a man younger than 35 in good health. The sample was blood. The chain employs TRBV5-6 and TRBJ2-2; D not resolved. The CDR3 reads CASSSAMYPYTGELFF. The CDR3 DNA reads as TGTGCCAGCAGCTCTGCCATGTACCCCTACACCGGGGAGCTGTTTTTT. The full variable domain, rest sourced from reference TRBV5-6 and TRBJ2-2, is DAGVTQSPTHLIKTRGQQVTLRCSPKSGHDTVSWYQQALGQGPQFIFQYYEEEERQRGNFPDRFSGHQFPNYSSELNVNALLLGDSALYLCASSSAMYPYTGELFFGEGSRLTVL.